These 7 T cell receptor beta chains originate from one sample sequenced in a study of blood T cell repertoires in COVID-19. Libraries were prepared by immunoSEQ multiplex PCR; TCRdb keeps only in-frame clonotypes and omits some of them. The sample comprises fewer than 90,000 clones, around 90% of which are singletons, and over 12% rests with the top ten. Sequenced: peripheral blood. These receptors were obtained from a male donor with acute or convalescent COVID-19.

The rearrangement links TRBV10-3 to TRBJ2-7; TRBD1 matches 9 bases. Germline V gene sequence: CDR1 ENHRY, CDR2 SYGVKD. Losses at the gene ends were 8 bases for V and 4 bases for J; bases not matched to a gene: 0. The CDR3 is made up of 11 amino acids. CDR3 coding DNA: TGTGCCATCGGGACAGGGTACGAGCAGTACTTC. Residues: CAIGTGYEQYF.

The rearrangement joins TRBV28 to TRBJ1-2; possible D gene TRBD1, 5 bases. V was trimmed by 8 bases and J by 2 bases, leaving 18 bases between them. CDR3 length: 15 amino acids. The germline V gene has CDR1 MDHEN and CDR2 SYDVKM. The CDR3 here is CASSPGGVLNYGYTF. In nucleotides, the CDR3 is TGTGCCAGCTCCCCGGGGGGGGTGCTCAACTATGGCTACACCTTC.

This chain connects TRBV5-1 to TRBJ1-2, with TRBD1 identical over 8 bases. This CDR3 is 15 amino acids long. Trimming at V came to 3 bases and at J to 5 bases, leaving 9 bases not matched to a gene. Germline CDR1 reads SGHRS; CDR2 reads YFSETQ. The CDR3 DNA is TGCGCCAGCAGCTCCCACCTACAGGGGGAATATGGCTACACCTTC. Its translation is CASSSHLQGEYGYTF. Based on the CDR3 plus reference TRBV5-1 and TRBJ1-2, the full variable domain is KAGVTQTPRYLIKTRGQQVTLSCSPISGHRSVSWYQQTPGQGLQFLFEYFSETQRNKGNFPGRFSGRQFSNSRSEMNVSTLELGDSALYLCASSSHLQGEYGYTFGSGTRLTVV.

Here the CDR3 DNA reads TGCGCCAGCAGCTTGGAACAGGGATTTGGCTACACCTTC. It encodes CASSLEQGFGYTF. The chain is built from TRBV5-1 and TRBJ1-2; maybe TRBD1 (6 bases). This CDR3 spans 13 amino acids. Germline CDR1 is SGHRS and CDR2 is YFSETQ. Trimming removed 0 bases at V and 7 bases at J, with 10 bases between.

The CDR3 coding sequence is TGTGCCACCAGCAGAAGAATGGGGACAAGCACAGATACGCAGTATTTT. Translation: CATSRRMGTSTDTQYF. This chain joins TRBV15 and TRBJ2-3; weak D call: TRBD1 (6 bases). V lost 2 bases, J lost 0 bases, and 12 bases lay in between. Germline V gene sequence: CDR1 LNHNV, CDR2 YYDKDF (reference sequence). The CDR3 runs 16 residues.

The V gene is TRBV6-5, the J gene TRBJ1-6; D is undetermined. Germline lookup yields CDR1 MNHEY and CDR2 SVGAGI. Trimming pared 11 bases from V and 10 bases from J, leaving 18 bases between. The CDR3 extends over 13 amino acids. The CDR3 reads CAGQRGDGSPLHF. The CDR3 bases are TGTGCCGGCCAGAGAGGAGATGGCTCACCCCTCCACTTT.

This sequence joins TRBV6-5 and TRBJ2-3, with 8 bases fitting TRBD2. The CDR3 has 14 residues. Trimming took 8 bases from V and 0 from J; bases not matched to a gene: 4. Per germline, CDR1 MNHEY and CDR2 SVGAGI. Here the CDR3 reads CASGPSGSTDTQYF. Written as DNA, the CDR3 is TGTGCCAGCGGCCCTAGCGGGAGCACAGATACGCAGTATTTT.